This T cell receptor beta chain is drawn from a study of response to subunit inactivated influenza vaccine. With respect to this clonotype: Its antigen is unidentified.

Study-wide points: Authors suggested few new T cells are recruited by each seasonal influenza vaccination.

Via MiXCR, TCRdb re-called the RT-PCR reads, giving one row per CDR3 protein. The table lists fewer than 400,000 distinct CDR3 sequences, just over 20% of them singletons. The TCR comes from a man aged 50-75 years who received an inactivated influenza vaccine. This specimen was PBMCs from blood, taken less than 22 months after vaccination.

DNA for the CDR3: TGTGCCAGCAGCTTAGCCTCAGGGGGAGGCACTGAAGCTTTCTTT. Protein: CASSLASGGGTEAFF. The chain uses TRBV11-2 and TRBJ1-1, with 7 bases fitting TRBD1. Germline CDR1 and CDR2: SGHAT and FQNNGV. V lost 1 base and J lost 4; bases outside the gene matches: 6. CDR3 length: 15 amino acids. Full variable domain (remainder filled in from reference TRBV11-2 and TRBJ1-1): EAGVAQSPRYKIIEKRQSVAFWCNPISGHATLYWYQQILGQGPKLLIQFQNNGVVDDSQLPKDRFSAERLKGVDSTLKIQPAKLEDSAVYLCASSLASGGGTEAFFGQGTRLTVV.